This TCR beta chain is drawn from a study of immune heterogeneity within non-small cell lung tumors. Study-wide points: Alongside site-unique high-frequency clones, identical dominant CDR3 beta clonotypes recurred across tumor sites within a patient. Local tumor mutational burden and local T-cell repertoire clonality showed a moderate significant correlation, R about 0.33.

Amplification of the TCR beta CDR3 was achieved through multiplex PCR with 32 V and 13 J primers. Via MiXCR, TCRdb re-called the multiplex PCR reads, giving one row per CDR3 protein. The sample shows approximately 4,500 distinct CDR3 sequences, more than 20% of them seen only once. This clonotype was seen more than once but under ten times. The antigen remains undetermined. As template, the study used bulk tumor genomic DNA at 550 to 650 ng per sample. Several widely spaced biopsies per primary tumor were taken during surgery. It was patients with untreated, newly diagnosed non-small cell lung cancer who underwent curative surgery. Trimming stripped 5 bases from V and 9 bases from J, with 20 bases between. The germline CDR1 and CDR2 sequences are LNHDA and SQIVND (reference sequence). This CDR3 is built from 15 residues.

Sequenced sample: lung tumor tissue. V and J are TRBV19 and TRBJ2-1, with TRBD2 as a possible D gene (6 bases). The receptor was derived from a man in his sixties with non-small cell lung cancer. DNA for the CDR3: TGTGCCAGTAGTCCCCGTGCGCGGGGAATGGGTGAGCAGTTCTTC. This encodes CASSPRARGMGEQFF.